The entry that follows covers one T cell receptor beta chain sequence. This receptor's antigen is unknown. The input lacks base qualities; no much larger clone sits a single base away. This entry is derived from a study of blood T cell repertoires in COVID-19 (dated by TCRdb to 2019 to 2021). General notes on the study: Collaborator samples came from the United States, Italy and Spain and covered acute and convalescent phases of COVID-19. The material from the prospective study consisted of cDNA or gDNA derived from T cells, B-cell-depleted T cells, or PBMCs. Deeply sampled blood TCRbeta repertoires from subjects exposed to, actively infected with, or recovered from COVID-19 were included in the dataset. A freely available public database, intended as a resource for researchers studying the immune response to SARS-CoV-2, is where the repertoires were released. The samples were drawn from two sources: the first 160 participants of the ongoing ImmuneRACE study, and some 1,300 subjects contributed by 6 global collaborators. Nearly every sample came with metadata listing a de-identified subject ID, COVID-19 status, age in years and sex. HLA class I and class II types, where available, came from metadata supplied by the sample provider rather than from assay-based typing. Study-wide findings and limitations: The amount of clinical and demographic metadata varied by source and participant and was provided uncurated.

Collaborating institutions collected whole blood in K2EDTA tubes following their own protocols. For TCRbeta analysis, collaborators shipped samples in one of three forms: frozen whole blood, isolated PBMCs, or DNA extracted from either of those sample types. TCRbeta CDR3 regions were amplified from genomic DNA by means of the immunoSEQ Assay, a bias-controlled multiplex PCR. On the study's bioinformatics: The number of nucleated cells in each sample was estimated by amplification of reference gene primers within the assay. To quantify the absolute abundance of each unique TCRbeta CDR3 rearrangement, sequence reads were collapsed and filtered. Productive Simpson clonality was computed per sample as the square root of Simpson's diversity index over productive rearrangements. Sourced from immuneACCESS, this table was stored by TCRdb with only in-frame sequences that have V and J called. A share of the clones is absent; for the studies checked, an unresolved V gene accounts for under half, and the remainder has no known explanation. V and J calls and clone size are as listed in that table; D and trimming were resolved from the DNA. Within this sample are under 250,000 clones, with about 78% of them counted one time only. Of the sample, 4.5% to 7% falls within the top ten clones.

From cysteine to phenylalanine, the CDR3 is 13 amino acids long. This entry keeps only the CDR3 DNA: 39 bases, framed from base 1. In the germline V gene, CDR1 corresponds to MDHEN and CDR2 to SYDVKM. Trimming takes 7 bases off V and 4 bases off J; junction bases not matched to a gene: 4. The TCR sequence derives from a woman in her 70s with acute or convalescent COVID-19. The sequenced material came from peripheral blood. The rearrangement joined TRBV28 to TRBJ2-3; TRBD2 lines up with 8 middle nucleotides. The DNA sequence is given as TGTGCCAGCACTCCGGGAGGGTCAGATACGCAGTATTTT. Its translation reads: CASTPGGSDTQYF.